This T cell receptor beta chain was recovered during a study of T cell responses to AZD1222 COVID-19 vaccine. General study results and limits: Vaccination with two AZD1222 doses was followed by a rise in Spike-specific TCR breadth and depth. Just six AZD1222 recipients tested seropositive at baseline.

This clone has only a few counts. The antigen is unknown. Per germline, CDR1 LGHNA and CDR2 YNFKEQ. Trimming at V came to 4 bases and at J to 0 bases, leaving 10 bases not matched to a gene. The CDR3 extends over 17 amino acids. Here immunoSEQ multiplex PCR was the method, and the copy in TCRdb shows in-frame clones only, minus some. The table lists roughly 120,000 clones, roughly 87% of them singletons. V gene TRBV4-2 combines with J gene TRBJ2-3; TRBD1 agrees at 7 bases. The specimen was peripheral blood, collected 28 days after the second AZD1222 dose. This receptor was obtained from an adult who received the AZD1222 COVID-19 vaccine. CDR3 bases: TGTGCCAGCAGCCTAGGGCTCAGAGGGGGCAGCACAGATACGCAGTATTTT. It specifies CASSLGLRGGSTDTQYF.